Each of the 4 T cell receptor beta chains below was sequenced from the same sample in a study of cytomegalovirus exposure and HLA in healthy donors. Researchers ran the PCR with 60 Vbeta and 13 Jbeta primers. TCRdb keeps only in-frame clones here, not all; method: immunoSEQ multiplex PCR. Of 150,000 to 200,000 clones in the sample, about 9% were seen once. The sample taken for sequencing was PBMCs. Receptor source: a woman aged 30 to 39 in good health and CMV-seropositive.

The chain employs TRBV9 and TRBJ2-6, with D possibly matching TRBD1 (6 bases). Trimming removed 4 bases from V and 0 bases from J, with 8 bases in between. The CDR3 has 15 residues. Germline values: CDR1 SGDLS, CDR2 YYNGEE. As DNA, the CDR3 is TGTGCCAGCAGCCAGGGGCCCTCTGGGGCCAACGTCCTGACTTTC. This gives the protein CASSQGPSGANVLTF. Full variable domain (rest looked up from reference TRBV9 and TRBJ2-6): DSGVTQTPKHLITATGQRVTLRCSPRSGDLSVYWYQQSLDQGLQFLIQYYNGEERAKGNILERFSAQQFPDLHSELNLSSLELGDSALYFCASSQGPSGANVLTFGAGSRLTVL.

The table lists this clone with a few counts. Other DNA sequences from this sample encode an identical CDR3 as well. The chain recombines TRBV30 with TRBJ2-1, with D hard to call. The CDR3 runs to 12 residues. Trimming left V 4 bases short and J 3 bases short, with 7 bases between. Germline CDR1 is GTSNPN and CDR2 is SVGIG (reference sequence). CDR3 sequence: CAWNSIYNEQFF. As DNA, the CDR3 is TGTGCCTGGAATTCTATCTACAATGAGCAGTTCTTC.

The rearrangement links TRBV20-1 to TRBJ2-1; unclear D gene. V was cut by 7 bases and J by 7 bases, with 11 bases left in between. The CDR3 spans 11 residues. Germline CDR1 and CDR2: DFQATT and SNEGSKA (reference sequence). As DNA, the CDR3 is TGCAGTGTTTCCGAGTGGAATGAGCAGTTCTTC. Its protein product is CSVSEWNEQFF.

This clone appeared a few times. The chain couples TRBV6-4 to TRBJ1-2; a possible D gene is TRBD1 (5 bases). V was shortened by 2 bases and J by 4 bases, with 14 bases between the two germline ends. The germline CDR1 and CDR2 sequences are MRHNA and SNTAGT. The CDR3 length is 15 residues. The CDR3 DNA reads as TGTGCCAGCAGTGACGTTCCAGGGATATCCTATGGCTACACCTTC. Protein sequence: CASSDVPGISYGYTF.